A selection of T cell receptor beta chains follows, all from one sample in a study of T cells after posttransplantation cyclophosphamide. Assay used: immunoSEQ multiplex PCR; TCRdb lists only in-frame clones, some missing. The data contain approximately 6,900 clones, just over 95% of them singletons. Sequenced: naive CD8+ T cells sorted from PBMCs. The receptors were gathered from a woman between 25 and 40 years old in good health and a related stem cell transplant donor. Both conserved end residues are trimmed from each CDR3. Fields, in order: CDR3 length, V gene, CDR3 protein.

len: 13
v_gene: TRBV7-2
CDR3aa: ASSWISGGPDTQY

len: 16
v_gene: TRBV27
CDR3aa: ASSHPGLDRGGNQPQH

len: 13
v_gene: TRBV4-3
CDR3aa: ASSHQTGGVAEAF

len: 12
v_gene: TRBV7-9
CDR3aa: ASSTSGGSDTQY

len: 13
v_gene: TRBV5-1
CDR3aa: ASSLSSGPYEKLF

len: 11
v_gene: TRBV6-6
CDR3aa: ATTGGVSDTQY

len: 14
v_gene: TRBV6-5
CDR3aa: ASSSVSPGNTGELF

len: 13
v_gene: TRBV4-1
CDR3aa: ASSLRQGSNTEAF

len: 14
v_gene: TRBV19
CDR3aa: ASSIVTGLSSYEQY

len: 10
v_gene: TRBV9
CDR3aa: ASSSDSYEQY